This T cell receptor (beta chain) was obtained from a study of cytomegalovirus exposure and HLA in healthy donors. V was pared by 0 bases and J by 3 bases, with 18 bases of the junction left unmatched. Germline CDR1 reads ENHRY; CDR2 reads SYGVKD. The CDR3 totals 20 residues. The PCR ran on 60 Vbeta and 13 Jbeta primers. TCRdb's table, derived via immunoSEQ multiplex PCR, lists solely in-frame clones and lacks some. This sample has about 160,000 clones, with more than 70% found just once. Findings and limits, study-wide: Cytomegalovirus-associated TCR beta chains were listed, numbering 164. In a later analysis, 16,951 TCR beta sequences were associated with HLA alleles at 0.05 false discovery rate.

Note on this clone: Its antigen is still unknown.

Specimen: PBMCs. The gene calls are TRBV10-3 and TRBJ2-7; 9 nucleotides line up with TRBD2. This TCR was sampled from a male donor in good health and CMV-seropositive. In DNA form, the CDR3 reads TGTGCCATCAGTGAGTCCAAGGGGCTAGCGGGATCTCCGGTGGGCTACGAGCAGTACTTC. Translation: CAISESKGLAGSPVGYEQYF.